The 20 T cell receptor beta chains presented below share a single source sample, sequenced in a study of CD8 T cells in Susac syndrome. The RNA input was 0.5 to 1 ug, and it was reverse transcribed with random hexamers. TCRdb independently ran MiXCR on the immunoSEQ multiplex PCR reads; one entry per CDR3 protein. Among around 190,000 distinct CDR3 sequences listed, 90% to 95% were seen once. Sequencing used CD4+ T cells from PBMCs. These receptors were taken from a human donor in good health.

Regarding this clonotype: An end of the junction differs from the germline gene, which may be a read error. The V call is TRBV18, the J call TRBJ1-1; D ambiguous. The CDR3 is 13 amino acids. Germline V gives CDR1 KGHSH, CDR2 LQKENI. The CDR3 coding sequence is TGTGCCAGCTCACCTTACCAGAACACTGAAGCTTCCTTT. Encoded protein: CASSPYQNTEASF.

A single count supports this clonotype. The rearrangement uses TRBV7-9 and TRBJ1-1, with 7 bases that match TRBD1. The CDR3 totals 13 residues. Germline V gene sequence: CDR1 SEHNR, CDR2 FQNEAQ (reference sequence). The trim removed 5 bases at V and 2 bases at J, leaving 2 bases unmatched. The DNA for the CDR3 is TGTGCCAGCAGCGGACAGGCTAACACTGAAGCTTTCTTT. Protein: CASSGQANTEAFF.

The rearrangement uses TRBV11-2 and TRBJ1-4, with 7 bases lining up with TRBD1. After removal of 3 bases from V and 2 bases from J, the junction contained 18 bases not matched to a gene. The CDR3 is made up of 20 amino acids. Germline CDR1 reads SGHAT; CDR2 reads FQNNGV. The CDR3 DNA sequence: TGTGCCAGCAGCTTGGGAAGGAAGAGACAGGGTTTCGCGACTAATGAAAAACTGTTTTTT. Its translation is CASSLGRKRQGFATNEKLFF.

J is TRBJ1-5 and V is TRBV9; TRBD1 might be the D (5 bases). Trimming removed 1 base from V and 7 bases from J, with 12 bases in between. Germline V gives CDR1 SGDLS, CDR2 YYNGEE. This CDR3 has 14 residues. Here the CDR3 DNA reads TGTGCCAGCAGCGTACGGGGCCAGGGCCAGCCCCAGCATTTT. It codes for CASSVRGQGQPQHF.

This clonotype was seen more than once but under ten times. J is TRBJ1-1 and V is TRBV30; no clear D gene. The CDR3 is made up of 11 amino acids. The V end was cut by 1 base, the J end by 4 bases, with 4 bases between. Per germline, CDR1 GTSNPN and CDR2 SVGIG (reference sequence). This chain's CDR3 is CAWSEATEAFF. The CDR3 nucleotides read TGTGCCTGGAGTGAGGCCACTGAAGCTTTCTTT.

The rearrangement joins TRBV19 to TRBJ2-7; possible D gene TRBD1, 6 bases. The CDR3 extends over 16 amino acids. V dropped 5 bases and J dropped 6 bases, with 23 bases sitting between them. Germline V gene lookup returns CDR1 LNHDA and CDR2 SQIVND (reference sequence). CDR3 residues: CASSPGTSPLVFEQYF. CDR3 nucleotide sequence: TGTGCCAGTAGTCCTGGGACATCCCCATTAGTTTTCGAGCAGTACTTC.

CDR3 in amino acids: CASSEGGSRWNTDGYTF. The CDR3 region has the DNA TGTGCCAGCAGTGAAGGCGGCTCACGATGGAATACCGATGGCTACACCTTC. The rearrangement uses TRBV2 and TRBJ1-2; D ambiguous. The CDR3 covers 17 residues. Between the trimmed V and J ends, which lost 1 base and 6 bases, there was a span of 21 bases. Germline CDR1 is SNHLY and CDR2 is FYNNEI. Using reference TRBV2 and TRBJ1-2 for the parts outside the CDR3, the full variable domain is EPEVTQTPSHQVTQMGQEVILRCVPISNHLYFYWYRQILGQKVEFLVSFYNNEISEKSEIFDDQFSVERPDGSNFTLKIRSTKLEDSAMYFCASSEGGSRWNTDGYTFGSGTRLTVV.

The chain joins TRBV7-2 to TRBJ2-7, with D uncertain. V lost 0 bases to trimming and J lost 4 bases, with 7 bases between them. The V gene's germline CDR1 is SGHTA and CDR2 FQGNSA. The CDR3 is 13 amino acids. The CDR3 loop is CASSLAQRYEQYF. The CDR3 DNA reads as TGTGCCAGCAGCTTAGCGCAGCGTTACGAGCAGTACTTC. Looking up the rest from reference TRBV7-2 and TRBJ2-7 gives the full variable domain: GAGVSQSPSNKVTEKGKDVELRCDPISGHTALYWYRQSLGQGLEFLIYFQGNSAPDKSGLPSDRFSAERTGGSVSTLTIQRTQQEDSAVYLCASSLAQRYEQYFGPGTRLTVT.

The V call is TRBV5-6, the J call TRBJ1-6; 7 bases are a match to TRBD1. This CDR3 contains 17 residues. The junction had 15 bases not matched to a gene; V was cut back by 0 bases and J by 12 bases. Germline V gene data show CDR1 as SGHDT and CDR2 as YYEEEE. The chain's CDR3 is CASSLALTGVTPKPLHF. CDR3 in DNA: TGTGCCAGCAGCTTGGCCCTCACAGGGGTAACGCCAAAACCCCTCCACTTT.

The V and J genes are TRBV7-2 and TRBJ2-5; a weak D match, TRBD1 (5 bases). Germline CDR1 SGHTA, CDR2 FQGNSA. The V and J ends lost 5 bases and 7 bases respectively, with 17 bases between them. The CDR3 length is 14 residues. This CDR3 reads CASSPKGPQGTQYF. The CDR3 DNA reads TGTGCCAGCAGCCCAAAGGGCCCCCAGGGGACCCAGTACTTC.

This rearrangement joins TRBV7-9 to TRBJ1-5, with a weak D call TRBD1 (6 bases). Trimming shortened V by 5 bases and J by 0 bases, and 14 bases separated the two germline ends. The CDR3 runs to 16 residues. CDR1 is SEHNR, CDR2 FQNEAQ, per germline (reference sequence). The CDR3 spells CASSLGGGNSNQPQHF. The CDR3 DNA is TGTGCCAGCAGCCTGGGAGGGGGTAATAGCAATCAGCCCCAGCATTTT.

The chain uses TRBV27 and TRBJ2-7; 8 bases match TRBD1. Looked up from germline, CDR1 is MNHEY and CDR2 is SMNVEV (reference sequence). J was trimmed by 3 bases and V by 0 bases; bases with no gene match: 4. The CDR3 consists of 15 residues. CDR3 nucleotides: TGTGCCAGCAGTTTATCGCCGGGACAGGACTACGAGCAGTACTTC. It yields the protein CASSLSPGQDYEQYF.

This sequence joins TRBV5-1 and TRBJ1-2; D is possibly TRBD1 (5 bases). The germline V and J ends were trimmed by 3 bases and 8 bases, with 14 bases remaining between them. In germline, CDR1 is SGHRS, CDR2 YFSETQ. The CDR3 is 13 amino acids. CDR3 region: CASSYQGLGGYTF. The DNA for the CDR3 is TGCGCCAGCAGCTACCAGGGCCTGGGGGGCTACACCTTC.

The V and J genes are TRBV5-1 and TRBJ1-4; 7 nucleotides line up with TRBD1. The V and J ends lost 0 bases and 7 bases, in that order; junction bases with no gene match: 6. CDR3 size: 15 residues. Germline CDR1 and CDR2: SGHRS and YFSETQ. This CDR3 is CASSLDRGASEKLFF. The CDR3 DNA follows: TGCGCCAGCAGCTTGGACAGGGGCGCATCTGAAAAACTGTTTTTT. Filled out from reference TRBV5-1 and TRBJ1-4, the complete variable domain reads KAGVTQTPRYLIKTRGQQVTLSCSPISGHRSVSWYQQTPGQGLQFLFEYFSETQRNKGNFPGRFSGRQFSNSRSEMNVSTLELGDSALYLCASSLDRGASEKLFFGSGTQLSVL.

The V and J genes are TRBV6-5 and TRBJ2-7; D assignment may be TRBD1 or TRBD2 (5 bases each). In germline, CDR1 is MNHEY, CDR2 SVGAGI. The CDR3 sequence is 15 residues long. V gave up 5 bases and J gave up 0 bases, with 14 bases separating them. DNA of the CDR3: TGTGCCAGCAGTAATTCCGGGACGGGCTCCTACGAGCAGTACTTC. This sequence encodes CASSNSGTGSYEQYF.

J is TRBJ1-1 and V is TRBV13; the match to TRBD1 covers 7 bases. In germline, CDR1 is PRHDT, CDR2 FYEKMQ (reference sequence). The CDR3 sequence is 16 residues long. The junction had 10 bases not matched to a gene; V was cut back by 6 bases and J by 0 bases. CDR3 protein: CASRPGTAFMNTEAFF. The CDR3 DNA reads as TGTGCCAGCAGGCCCGGGACAGCTTTCATGAACACTGAAGCTTTCTTT.

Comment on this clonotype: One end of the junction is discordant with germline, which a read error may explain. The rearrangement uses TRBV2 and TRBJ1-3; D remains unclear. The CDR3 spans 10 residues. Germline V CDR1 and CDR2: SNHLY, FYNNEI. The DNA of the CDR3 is TGTGCCAGCAGTGAAGCGGGCTCTATTTTT. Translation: CASSEAGSIF.

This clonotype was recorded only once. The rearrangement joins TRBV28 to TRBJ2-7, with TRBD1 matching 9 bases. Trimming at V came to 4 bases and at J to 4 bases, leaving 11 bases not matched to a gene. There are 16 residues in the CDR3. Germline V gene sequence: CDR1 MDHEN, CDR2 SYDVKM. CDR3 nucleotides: TGTGCCAGCAGTTCCCCCCGGACAGGGGAGAGGTACGAGCAGTACTTC. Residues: CASSSPRTGERYEQYF.

CDR3 amino acids: CSAYQGTGYNQPQHF. The CDR3 region has the DNA TGCAGTGCGTACCAAGGGACAGGCTACAATCAGCCCCAGCATTTT. The chain is built from TRBV20-1 and TRBJ1-5; 8 nucleotides line up with TRBD1. Trimming cost V 6 bases and J 3 bases; bases outside gene matches: 10. The germline V gene encodes CDR1 DFQATT and CDR2 SNEGSKA (reference sequence). The CDR3 contains 15 residues.

CDR3 coding DNA: TGTGCCAGCTCACCACCTCTAGACAGGGACCACTATGGCTACACCTTC. Translation: CASSPPLDRDHYGYTF. The V gene is TRBV18, the J gene TRBJ1-2; 7 bases align to TRBD1. The germline gives CDR1 KGHSH, CDR2 LQKENI. V was pared by 0 bases and J by 3 bases, with 7 bases of the junction left unmatched. The CDR3 is 16 amino acids. The full variable domain, rest sourced from reference TRBV18 and TRBJ1-2, is NAGVMQNPRHLVRRRGQEARLRCSPMKGHSHVYWYRQLPEEGLKFMVYLQKENIIDESGMPKERFSAEFPKEGPSILRIQQVVRGDSAAYFCASSPPLDRDHYGYTFGSGTRLTVV.